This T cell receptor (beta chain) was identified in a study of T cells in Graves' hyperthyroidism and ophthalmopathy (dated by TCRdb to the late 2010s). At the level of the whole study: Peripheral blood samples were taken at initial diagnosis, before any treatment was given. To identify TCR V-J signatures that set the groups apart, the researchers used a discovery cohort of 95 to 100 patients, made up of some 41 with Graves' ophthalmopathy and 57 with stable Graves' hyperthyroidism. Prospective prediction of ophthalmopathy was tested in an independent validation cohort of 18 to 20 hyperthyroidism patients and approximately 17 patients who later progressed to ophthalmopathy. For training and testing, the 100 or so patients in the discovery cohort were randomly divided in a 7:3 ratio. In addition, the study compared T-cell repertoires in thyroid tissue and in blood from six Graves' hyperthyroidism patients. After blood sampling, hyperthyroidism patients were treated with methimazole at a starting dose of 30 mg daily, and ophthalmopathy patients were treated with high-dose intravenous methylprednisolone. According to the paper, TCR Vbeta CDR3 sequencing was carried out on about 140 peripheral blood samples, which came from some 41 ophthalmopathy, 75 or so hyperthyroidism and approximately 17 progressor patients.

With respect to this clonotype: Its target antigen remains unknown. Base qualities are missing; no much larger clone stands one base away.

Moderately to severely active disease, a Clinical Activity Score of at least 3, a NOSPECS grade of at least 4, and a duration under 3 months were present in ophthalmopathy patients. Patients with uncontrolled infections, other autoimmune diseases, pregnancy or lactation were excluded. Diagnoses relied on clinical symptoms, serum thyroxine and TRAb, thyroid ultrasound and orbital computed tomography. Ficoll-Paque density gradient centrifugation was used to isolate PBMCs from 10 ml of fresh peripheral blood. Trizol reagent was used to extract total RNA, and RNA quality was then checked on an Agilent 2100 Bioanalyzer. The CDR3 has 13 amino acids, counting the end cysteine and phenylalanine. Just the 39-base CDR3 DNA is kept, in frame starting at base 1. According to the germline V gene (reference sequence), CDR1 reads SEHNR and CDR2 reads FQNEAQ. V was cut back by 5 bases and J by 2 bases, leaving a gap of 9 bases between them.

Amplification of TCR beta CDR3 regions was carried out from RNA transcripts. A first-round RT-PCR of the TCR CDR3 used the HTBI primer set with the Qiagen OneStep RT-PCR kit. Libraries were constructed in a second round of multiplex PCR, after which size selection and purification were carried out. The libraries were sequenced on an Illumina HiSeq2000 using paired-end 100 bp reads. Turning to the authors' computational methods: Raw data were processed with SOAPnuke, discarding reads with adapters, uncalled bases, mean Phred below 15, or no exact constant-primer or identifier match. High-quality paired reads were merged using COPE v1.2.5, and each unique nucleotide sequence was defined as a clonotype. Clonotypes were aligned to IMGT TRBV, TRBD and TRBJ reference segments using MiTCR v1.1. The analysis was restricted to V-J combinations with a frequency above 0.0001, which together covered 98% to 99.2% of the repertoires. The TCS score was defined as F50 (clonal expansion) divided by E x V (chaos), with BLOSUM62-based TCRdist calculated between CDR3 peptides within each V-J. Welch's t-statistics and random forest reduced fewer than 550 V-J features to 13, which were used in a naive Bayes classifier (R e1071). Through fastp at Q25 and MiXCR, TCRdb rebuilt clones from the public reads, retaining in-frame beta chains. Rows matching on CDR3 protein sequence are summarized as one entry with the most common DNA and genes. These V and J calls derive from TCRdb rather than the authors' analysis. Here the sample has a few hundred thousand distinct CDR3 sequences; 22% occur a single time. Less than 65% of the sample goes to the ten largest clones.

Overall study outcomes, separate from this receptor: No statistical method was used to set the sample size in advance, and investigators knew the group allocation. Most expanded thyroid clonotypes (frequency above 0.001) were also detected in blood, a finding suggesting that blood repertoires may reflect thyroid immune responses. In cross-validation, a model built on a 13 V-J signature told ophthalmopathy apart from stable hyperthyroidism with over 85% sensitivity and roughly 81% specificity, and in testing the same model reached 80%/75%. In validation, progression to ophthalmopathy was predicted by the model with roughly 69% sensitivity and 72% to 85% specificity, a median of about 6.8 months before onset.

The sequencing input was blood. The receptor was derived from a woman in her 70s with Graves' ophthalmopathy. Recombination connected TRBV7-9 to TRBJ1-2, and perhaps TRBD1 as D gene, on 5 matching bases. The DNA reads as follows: TGTGCCAGCAGCCCACCAGGGAACTATGGCTACACCTTC. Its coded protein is CASSPPGNYGYTF.